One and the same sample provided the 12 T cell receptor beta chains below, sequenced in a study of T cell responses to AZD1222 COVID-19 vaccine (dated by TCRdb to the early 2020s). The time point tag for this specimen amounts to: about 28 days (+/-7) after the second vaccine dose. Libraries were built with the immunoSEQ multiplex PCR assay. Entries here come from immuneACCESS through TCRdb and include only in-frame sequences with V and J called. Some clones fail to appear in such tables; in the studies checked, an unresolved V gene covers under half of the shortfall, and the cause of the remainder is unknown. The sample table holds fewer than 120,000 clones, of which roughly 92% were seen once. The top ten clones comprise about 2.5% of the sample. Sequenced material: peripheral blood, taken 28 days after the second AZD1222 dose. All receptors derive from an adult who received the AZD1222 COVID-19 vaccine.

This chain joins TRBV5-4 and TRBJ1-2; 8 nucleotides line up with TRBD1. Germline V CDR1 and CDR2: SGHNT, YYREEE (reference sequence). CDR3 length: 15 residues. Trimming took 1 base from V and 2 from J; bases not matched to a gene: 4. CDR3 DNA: TGTGCCAGCAGCTTGAGACCAGGGGGCAACTATGGCTACACCTTC. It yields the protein CASSLRPGGNYGYTF.

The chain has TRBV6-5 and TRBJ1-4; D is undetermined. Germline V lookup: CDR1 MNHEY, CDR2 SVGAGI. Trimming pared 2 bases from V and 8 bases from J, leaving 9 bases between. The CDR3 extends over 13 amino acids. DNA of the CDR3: TGTGCCAGCAGTTACCGGGGAAGGGAAAAACTGTTTTTT. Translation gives CASSYRGREKLFF.

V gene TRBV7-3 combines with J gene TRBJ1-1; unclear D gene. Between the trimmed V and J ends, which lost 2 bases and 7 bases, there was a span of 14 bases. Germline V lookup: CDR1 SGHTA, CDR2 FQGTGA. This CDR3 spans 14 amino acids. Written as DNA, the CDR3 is TGTGCCAGCAGCTTATCAGGCGGGTTGAGTGAAGCTTTCTTT. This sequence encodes CASSLSGGLSEAFF.

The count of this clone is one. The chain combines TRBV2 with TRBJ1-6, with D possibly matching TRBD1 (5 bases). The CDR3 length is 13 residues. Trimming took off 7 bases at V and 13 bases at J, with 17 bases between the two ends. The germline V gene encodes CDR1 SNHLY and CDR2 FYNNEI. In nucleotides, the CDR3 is TGTGCCAGCAACCGGGACGAACTGAGGCCCCTCCACTTT. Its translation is CASNRDELRPLHF.

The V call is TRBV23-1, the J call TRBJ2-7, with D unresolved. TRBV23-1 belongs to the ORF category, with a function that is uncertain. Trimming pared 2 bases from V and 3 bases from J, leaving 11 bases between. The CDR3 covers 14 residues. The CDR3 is CASSQPILVYEQYF. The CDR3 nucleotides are TGCGCCAGCAGTCAACCGATCCTGGTCTACGAGCAGTACTTC.

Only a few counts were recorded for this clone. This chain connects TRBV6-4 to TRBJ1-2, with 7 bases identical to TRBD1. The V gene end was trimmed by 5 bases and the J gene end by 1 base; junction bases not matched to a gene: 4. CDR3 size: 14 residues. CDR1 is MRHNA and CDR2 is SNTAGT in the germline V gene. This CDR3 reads CASSPGDSNYGYTF. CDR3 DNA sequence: TGTGCCAGCAGTCCAGGGGACAGTAACTATGGCTACACCTTC.

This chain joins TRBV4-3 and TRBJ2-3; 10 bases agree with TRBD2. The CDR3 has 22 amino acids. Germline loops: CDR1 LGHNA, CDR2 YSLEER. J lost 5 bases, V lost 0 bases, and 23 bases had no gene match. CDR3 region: CASSQDTLSEPAAGGPRDTQYF. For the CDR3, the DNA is TGCGCCAGCAGCCAAGATACTCTCTCGGAACCGGCAGCGGGGGGGCCCCGAGATACGCAGTATTTT.

The CDR3 is CASSSPGGTSINEQFF. CDR3 nucleotides: TGTGCCAGCAGCTCGCCCGGCGGGACAAGTATCAATGAGCAGTTCTTC. This chain links TRBV7-9 with TRBJ2-1, with D tentatively TRBD1 or TRBD2 (6 bases each). This CDR3 spans 16 amino acids. Germline V lookup: CDR1 SEHNR, CDR2 FQNEAQ (reference sequence). V was shortened by 4 bases and J by 6 bases, with 19 bases between the two germline ends.

DNA of the CDR3: TGTGCCAGCAGCCAAGACGAGCGGGGGGTCTCCTACAATGAGCAGTTCTTC. This encodes CASSQDERGVSYNEQFF. The chain couples TRBV14 to TRBJ2-1; 9 bases are a match to TRBD2. CDR1 is SGHDN, CDR2 FVKESK, per germline. V lost 0 bases, J lost 0 bases, and 3 bases stayed unmatched. The length of the CDR3 is 17 residues. The entire variable domain, with the rest obtained from reference TRBV14 and TRBJ2-1, is as follows: EAGVTQFPSHSVIEKGQTVTLRCDPISGHDNLYWYRRVMGKEIKFLLHFVKESKQDESGMPNNRFLAERTGGTYSTLKVQPAELEDSGVYFCASSQDERGVSYNEQFFGPGTRLTVL.

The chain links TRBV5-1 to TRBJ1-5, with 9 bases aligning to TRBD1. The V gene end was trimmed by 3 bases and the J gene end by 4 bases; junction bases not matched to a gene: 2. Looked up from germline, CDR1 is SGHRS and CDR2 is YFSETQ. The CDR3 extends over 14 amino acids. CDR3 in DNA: TGCGCCAGCAGCTGGGGGACAGGGAATCAGCCCCAGCATTTT. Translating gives CASSWGTGNQPQHF.

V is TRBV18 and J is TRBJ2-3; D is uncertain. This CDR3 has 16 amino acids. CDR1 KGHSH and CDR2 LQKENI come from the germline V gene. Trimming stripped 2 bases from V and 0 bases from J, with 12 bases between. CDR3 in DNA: TGTGCCAGCTCACCAGTTTCAGCCGGTAGCACAGATACGCAGTATTTT. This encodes CASSPVSAGSTDTQYF.

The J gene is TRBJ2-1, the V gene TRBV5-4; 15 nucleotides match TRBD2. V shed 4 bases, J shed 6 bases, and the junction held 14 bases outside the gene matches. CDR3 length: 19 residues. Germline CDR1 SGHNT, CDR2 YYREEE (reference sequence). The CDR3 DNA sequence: TGTGCCAGCAGCCCTCCCCCCGGGACTAGCGGGGGGAGAGTCAATGAGCAGTTCTTC. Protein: CASSPPPGTSGGRVNEQFF. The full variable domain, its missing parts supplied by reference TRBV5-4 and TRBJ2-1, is ETGVTQSPTHLIKTRGQQVTLRCSSQSGHNTVSWYQQALGQGPQFIFQYYREEENGRGNFPPRFSGLQFPNYSSELNVNALELDDSALYLCASSPPPGTSGGRVNEQFFGPGTRLTVL.